The 15 T cell receptor beta chains reported below all come from one sample, sequenced in a study of T cells in Graves' hyperthyroidism and ophthalmopathy. The TCR beta CDR3 regions underwent amplification using RNA transcripts as the source. The TCR CDR3 was amplified in a first-round RT-PCR using the HTBI primer set. TCRdb reprocessed the multiplex PCR reads with MiXCR, giving one entry per CDR3 protein. The data contain under 350,000 distinct CDR3 sequences, 17% of them singletons. Source material: blood. These receptors were collected from a woman aged 55-70 years with Graves' ophthalmopathy.

This clonotype was seen repeatedly, ten times or more. The chain carries TRBV20-1 and TRBJ1-1; no clear D. The germline V gene has CDR1 DFQATT and CDR2 SNEGSKA (reference sequence). Between the trimmed V and J ends, which lost 3 bases and 8 bases, there was a span of 13 bases. The CDR3 runs 12 residues. The CDR3 region is CSASQPAGEAFF. The CDR3 coding sequence is TGCAGTGCTAGCCAACCGGCGGGGGAAGCTTTCTTT.

This clonotype was seen many times. This chain joins TRBV7-2 and TRBJ2-7; TRBD2 aligns across 12 bases. V was pared by 5 bases and J by 3 bases, with 5 bases of the junction left unmatched. CDR3 length equals 15 residues. Germline lookup yields CDR1 SGHTA and CDR2 FQGNSA. CDR3 region: CASSLGLAGDYEQYF. CDR3 bases: TGTGCCAGCAGCCTGGGACTAGCGGGTGACTACGAGCAGTACTTC.

This clonotype was observed at least ten times. The V and J genes are TRBV7-9 and TRBJ2-3; no definite D call. With 5 bases removed from V and 6 bases from J, the gap between germline ends came to 12 bases. Germline values: CDR1 SEHNR, CDR2 FQNEAQ (reference sequence). The CDR3 length is 13 residues. The CDR3 reads CASSRIEQDTQYF. The CDR3, as DNA: TGTGCCAGCAGCCGGATCGAACAGGATACGCAGTATTTT.

Ten or more counts support this clonotype. The chain uses TRBV2 and TRBJ2-7; possible D gene TRBD1, 8 bases. Trimming took 6 bases from V and 6 from J, leaving 15 bases between them. This CDR3 contains 13 residues. CDR1 is SNHLY and CDR2 is FYNNEI in the germline V gene. As DNA, the CDR3 is TGTGCCAGCAGGGAGGACAGGGAGGGCGAGCAGTACTTC. This sequence encodes CASREDREGEQYF.

CDR3 DNA: TGCAGTGCTTCCCCCGGGACAGGGGTCGACACTGAAGCTTTCTTT. Its protein is CSASPGTGVDTEAFF. The chain uses TRBV20-1 and TRBJ1-1; TRBD1 matches at 10 bases. The V and J ends lost 5 bases and 3 bases, in that order; junction bases with no gene match: 9. CDR3 length equals 15 residues. Germline CDR1 is DFQATT and CDR2 is SNEGSKA (reference sequence).

This clonotype showed up just a few times. This sequence may be a read error, since a much larger clone differs from it by one base. This chain connects TRBV12-3 or TRBV12-4 to TRBJ1-2; D call uncertain. Deletions cut 5 bases from V and 3 bases from J, with 22 bases between. The CDR3 extends over 17 amino acids. In DNA form, the CDR3 reads TGTGCCAGCAGTCCTGCCAGCGGGGTCCGGAGCGACTATGGCTACACCTTC. Amino acid sequence: CASSPASGVRSDYGYTF.

The V and J genes are TRBV5-6 and TRBJ2-4; D is unclear. V lost 3 bases and J lost 0, with 10 bases in between. The length of the CDR3 is 15 residues. Germline CDR1 SGHDT, CDR2 YYEEEE. CDR3 nucleotides: TGTGCCAGCAGCTCCCCGGATCTAGCCAAAAACATTCAGTACTTC. As protein: CASSSPDLAKNIQYF.

Comments on this clonotype: It may be a read error: a sequence one base away is much more abundant. This sequence joins TRBV7-9 and TRBJ2-1; TRBD1 matches at 7 bases. The CDR3 has 19 residues. From germline, CDR1 is SEHNR and CDR2 FQNEAQ (reference sequence). The CDR3 here is CASRGMGQRRMSSYNEQSF. CDR3 nucleotide sequence: TGTGCCAGCAGGGGAATGGGACAGCGACGAATGAGCTCCTACAATGAGCAGTCCTTC.

This clonotype was picked up many times. V is TRBV5-1 and J is TRBJ2-2, with 8 positions matching TRBD2. The CDR3 is 16 residues long. The germline CDR1 and CDR2 sequences are SGHRS and YFSETQ. The V segment lost 2 bases and the J segment 4 bases; nucleotides outside the gene matches: 7. The CDR3: CASSLWTSSVTGELFF. CDR3 coding DNA: TGCGCCAGCAGCTTATGGACTAGCTCGGTCACCGGGGAGCTGTTTTTT.

This clonotype was recorded at least ten times. The rearrangement links TRBV27 to TRBJ1-2; perhaps TRBD1 as D (6 bases). Trimming left V 1 base short and J 5 bases short, with 11 bases between. CDR1 MNHEY and CDR2 SMNVEV come from the germline V gene (reference sequence). The CDR3 is 14 residues long. The CDR3 DNA follows: TGTGCCAGCAGTTTATTCAAAGGGGGGTATGGCTACACCTTC. It translates to CASSLFKGGYGYTF.

This clonotype was picked up many times. The chain employs TRBV6-1 and TRBJ1-5; weak D call: TRBD1 (5 bases). This CDR3 has 17 amino acids. The germline V gene encodes CDR1 MNHNS and CDR2 SASEGT. Trimming cost V 2 bases and J 3 bases, with 17 bases left between them. The CDR3 sequence: CASSEIAVRGFNQPQHF. The CDR3 DNA reads TGTGCCAGCAGTGAAATTGCTGTGAGGGGTTTCAATCAGCCCCAGCATTTT.

V is TRBV11-2 and J is TRBJ2-5; 8 bases map to TRBD1. Per the germline V gene, CDR1 is SGHAT and CDR2 is FQNNGV. V trimming: 0 bases; J trimming: 5 bases; junction bases outside the gene matches: 5. The CDR3 covers 15 residues. The CDR3 protein is CASSLDRGQGETQYF. The CDR3 nucleotides are TGTGCCAGCAGCTTAGACAGGGGGCAGGGGGAGACCCAGTACTTC.

This clonotype came up many times. The chain couples TRBV20-1 to TRBJ2-5; 11 bases fit TRBD2. This CDR3 is 13 amino acids long. Germline V gene lookup returns CDR1 DFQATT and CDR2 SNEGSKA (reference sequence). V was pared by 5 bases and J by 4 bases, with 3 bases of the junction left unmatched. CDR3 in amino acids: CSAGGLAGETQYF. The CDR3 DNA reads TGCAGTGCTGGAGGACTAGCGGGAGAGACCCAGTACTTC.

This clonotype was seen a handful of times. The chain is built from TRBV7-6 and TRBJ2-2; D is perhaps TRBD1 (5 bases). Germline CDR1 and CDR2: SGHVS and FNYEAQ. The germline V and J ends were trimmed by 5 bases and 3 bases, with 19 bases remaining between them. This CDR3 contains 17 residues. CDR3 residues: CASSPVEIGVDTGELFF. The DNA of the CDR3 is TGTGCCAGCAGCCCGGTCGAGATAGGGGTGGACACCGGGGAGCTGTTTTTT.

This clonotype has at least ten counts. This chain connects TRBV15 to TRBJ2-7; 13 positions agree with TRBD2. The CDR3 is made up of 17 amino acids. Germline CDR1 reads LNHNV; CDR2 reads YYDKDF (reference sequence). V lost 3 bases, J lost 2 bases, and 7 bases stayed unmatched. The CDR3 region is CATSRGTSGTTPYEQYF. CDR3 nucleotide sequence: TGTGCCACCAGCAGGGGGACTAGCGGGACGACTCCCTACGAGCAGTACTTC.